This T cell receptor beta chain was sequenced for a study of T cell responses to AZD1222 COVID-19 vaccine. Findings of the study overall: Nearly half of spike-specific TCRs reportedly target unmutated variant regions. Most donors were white British and more were female, and clonal diversity was possibly underestimated.

V lost 5 bases to trimming and J lost 2 bases; unmatched junction nucleotides: 15. This CDR3 is built from 18 residues. The germline CDR1 and CDR2 sequences are MNHEY and SMNVEV (reference sequence). On this clone: Its antigen is unknown.

The protocol was immunoSEQ multiplex PCR, while the TCRdb copy is restricted to in-frame clones and leaves out a portion. The sample has approximately 150,000 clones, around 88% seen once; the top ten hold 2% to 2.5%. The source was peripheral blood, collected on day 0 of AZD1222 vaccination. This clonotype was obtained from an adult in good health. This sequence joins TRBV27 and TRBJ2-5; 9 bases map to TRBD1. The CDR3 is CASSDRETGGRGQETQYF. The CDR3 coding sequence is TGTGCCAGCAGTGACCGGGAGACAGGGGGTAGAGGGCAAGAGACCCAGTACTTC.